The 5 T cell receptor beta chains reported below all come from one sample, sequenced in a study of human T cells and chemical hapten exposure. TCRdb used MiXCR to reprocess the RACE reads, holding one entry per CDR3 protein. The table has more than 75,000 distinct CDR3 sequences, about 9.6% seen once. Regarding time point: patch test 2, 6 weeks after DPC sensitization. This sample's treatment: therapeutic diphenylcyclopropenone sensitization with weekly scalp DPC. Sequencing used whole blood, obtained in connection with sensitization to the hapten diphenylcyclopropenone (DPC). The receptors were sampled from a woman in her thirties or forties with alopecia areata. Some clones in this sample may be carry-over from other donors' samples.

This clonotype was seen more than once but under ten times. The chain uses TRBV6-2 or TRBV6-3 and TRBJ2-1, with no clear D. Per the germline V gene, CDR1 is MNHEY and CDR2 is SVGEGT. The CDR3 covers 16 residues. V was shortened by 6 bases and J by 4 bases, with 19 bases between the two germline ends. CDR3 amino acids: CASSPYQPLGYNEQFF. CDR3 nucleotide sequence: TGTGCCAGCAGCCCGTATCAACCCCTAGGTTACAATGAGCAGTTCTTC.

CDR3 sequence (DNA): TGCAGTGCTCACGGGACAGTCTATAATTCACCCCTCCACTTT. This gives the protein CSAHGTVYNSPLHF. The chain is built from TRBV20-1 and TRBJ1-6, with TRBD1 matching over 7 bases. This CDR3 has 14 amino acids. Trimming took 5 bases from V and 3 from J; bases not matched to a gene: 4. CDR1 is DFQATT, CDR2 SNEGSKA, per germline (reference sequence).

The table lists this clonotype with a few counts. V usage is TRBV27 and J usage is TRBJ1-5; D not resolved. The CDR3 is made up of 13 amino acids. The V gene lost 6 bases and the J gene lost 7 bases, with 13 bases spanning the gap. Germline V gene lookup returns CDR1 MNHEY and CDR2 SMNVEV (reference sequence). The CDR3 here is CASSLSTRQPQHF. The DNA for the CDR3 is TGTGCCAGCAGCCTCTCTACGCGGCAGCCCCAGCATTTT.

There are many counts of this clonotype. The chain employs TRBV7-8 and TRBJ2-3, with a tentative D call TRBD2 (6 bases). CDR3 size: 13 residues. Trimming shortened V by 6 bases and J by 6 bases, and 13 bases separated the two germline ends. Germline-derived CDR1 and CDR2 are SGHVS and FQNEAQ. Written as DNA, the CDR3 is TGTGCCAGCAGTCGACCGGGACTCGATACGCAGTATTTT. Protein: CASSRPGLDTQYF.

The table lists this clonotype with a few counts. This rearrangement joins TRBV11-1 to TRBJ2-2, with a tentative D call TRBD2 (6 bases). V was pared by 2 bases and J by 3 bases, with 10 bases between. The CDR3 spans 15 residues. Germline assignment: CDR1 SGHAT and CDR2 FQDESV (reference sequence). The DNA of the CDR3 is TGTGCCAGCAGCTTAAGGCGCGGGGACACCGGGGAGCTGTTTTTT. This codes for CASSLRRGDTGELFF.